This is a list of T cell receptor beta chains from one sample in a study of long-term antiretroviral therapy in people with HIV. TCRdb keeps only in-frame clones here, not all; method: immunoSEQ multiplex PCR. In the table there are around 25,000 clones, about nine tenths of which are singletons. The sample in question was unsorted PBMCs, obtained 1.8 years before starting antiretroviral therapy. The receptors were gathered from a middle-aged man with HIV. CDR3s leave out the opening cysteine and the closing phenylalanine or tryptophan. D genes are given only for firm matches.

d_gene,v_gene,CDR3aa
NA,TRBV30,AWSNPPPGASTDTQY
NA,TRBV5-1,ASSPGRGEGGYT
NA,TRBV7-8,ASSHGPTDYEQY
NA,TRBV19,ASSMIGEYNEQF
TRBD2,TRBV5-1,ASSRGGVSYNEQF
TRBD1,TRBV6-5,ARGQVYEQY
NA,TRBV28,ASTQGGVGEQY
NA,TRBV29-1,SAGTAYGYT
NA,TRBV21-1,ARWLTPNTGELF
TRBD2,TRBV27,ASSFGTSGAPTDTQY
NA,TRBV5-5,ASSLRMGAGDNQPQH
NA,TRBV19,ASSISLQGPRNEQF
TRBD1,TRBV25-1,ASSDPRQGSSLGYT
NA,TRBV5-6,ASSFYGTAYTDTQY
NA,TRBV7-7,ASSPGVPLNSAATDTQY
NA,TRBV11-2,ASSPYRTSQGDEQF
NA,TRBV5-8,ASSLKRTAEGADTQY
NA,TRBV2,ASSETAGAMVTEAF
NA,TRBV6-6,ASSYRGQDQPQH
NA,TRBV29-1,SVGLRTSYEQY
NA,TRBV5-4,ASSPQGRNYEQY
TRBD1,TRBV5-1,ASSREPTGLNTEAF
TRBD2,TRBV5-4,ASSFRALAGGRGETQY
NA,TRBV7-3,ASSRDPSAAYNEQF
NA,TRBV7-2,ASSGQLNTEAF
NA,TRBV7-9,ASSLTGYHEAF
NA,TRBV28,ASSLSTDTQY
NA,TRBV5-1,ASSLETQRGETQY
NA,TRBV7-2,ASSPQGNTEAF
NA,TRBV5-5,ASSLATSGGNTEAF
TRBD1,TRBV7-8,ASSGQGGNTIY
TRBD2,TRBV7-9,ASSPRTSGRIGGELF
TRBD2,TRBV7-9,ASSLLASGSPGETQY
NA,TRBV5-4,ASSSLHPQGSQETQY
TRBD2,TRBV5-1,ASSLVVAGGTQETQY